The 14 T cell receptor beta chains below were found in one sample sequenced in a study of control samples from healthy donors and cancer patients. Sequencing was performed with immunoSEQ multiplex PCR; in TCRdb, only in-frame clones are kept and a portion is missing. This sample has about 170,000 clones; 88% occur once, and the top ten carry about 5.3%. The source material was blood. The receptor set was obtained from a woman under 40 in good health.

The V gene is TRBV27, the J gene TRBJ2-7, with 7 bases that match TRBD1. V shed 7 bases, J shed 4 bases, and the junction held 13 bases outside the gene matches. Per germline, CDR1 MNHEY and CDR2 SMNVEV (reference sequence). The CDR3 covers 15 residues. CDR3 sequence reads: CASTPTGAKLYEQYF. CDR3 nucleotide sequence: TGTGCCAGCACCCCAACAGGGGCTAAATTGTACGAGCAGTACTTC.

This sequence joins TRBV15 and TRBJ2-1, with TRBD1 matching 10 bases. CDR3 length: 15 residues. Trimming at V came to 3 bases and at J to 7 bases, leaving 6 bases not matched to a gene. Germline-derived CDR1 and CDR2 are LNHNV and YYDKDF (reference sequence). The CDR3 nucleotides are TGTGCCACCAGCAGTGAACGGACAGGGGGTAATGAGCAGTTCTTC. This translates into CATSSERTGGNEQFF.

The genes are TRBV3-1 (or the pseudogene TRBV3-2) and TRBJ1-1, with a tentative D call TRBD1 (5 bases). The CDR3 consists of 14 residues. Between the trimmed V and J ends, which lost 4 bases and 0 bases, there was a span of 9 bases. The germline V gene has CDR1 LGHDT and CDR2 YNNKEL (reference sequence). The CDR3 DNA is TGTGCCAGCAGCCTCGACAGATTGAACACTGAAGCTTTCTTT. Protein: CASSLDRLNTEAFF.

The chain links TRBV20-1 to TRBJ2-6, with 7 bases fitting TRBD1. With 3 bases clipped from V and 4 bases from J, the junction kept 9 bases outside the gene matches. Germline CDR1 DFQATT, CDR2 SNEGSKA (reference sequence). CDR3 length equals 16 residues. DNA of the CDR3: TGCAGTGCTAGTGGGACAGAAGGATCCGGGGCCAACGTCCTGACTTTC. Protein product: CSASGTEGSGANVLTF.

The chain is built from TRBV5-1 and TRBJ2-7; D assignment may be TRBD1 or TRBD2 (6 bases each). CDR1 and CDR2 from the germline V gene are SGHRS and YFSETQ. The CDR3 has 16 residues. The V gene lost 0 bases and the J gene lost 0 bases, with 13 bases spanning the gap. In DNA form, the CDR3 reads TGCGCCAGCAGCTTGGAGTGGGGGGCTAGCTCCTACGAGCAGTACTTC. It codes for CASSLEWGASSYEQYF.

The chain combines TRBV7-8 with TRBJ1-6; D is perhaps TRBD1 (5 bases). V dropped 6 bases and J dropped 10 bases, with 16 bases sitting between them. There are 14 residues in the CDR3. Germline CDR1 SGHVS, CDR2 FQNEAQ. The CDR3 reads CASSSTTDTSPLHF. The DNA of the CDR3 is TGTGCCAGCAGTTCTACAACGGACACCTCACCCCTCCACTTT.

The J gene is TRBJ1-2, the V gene TRBV7-9; perhaps TRBD1 as D (6 bases). The CDR3 length is 16 residues. CDR1 is SEHNR, CDR2 FQNEAQ, per germline (reference sequence). V shed 3 bases and J shed 4 bases, with 18 bases lying between them. CDR3 protein: CASSFVSGVGGYGYTF. In DNA form, the CDR3 reads TGTGCCAGCAGCTTCGTATCAGGGGTGGGCGGCTATGGCTACACCTTC.

The chain recombines TRBV7-9 with TRBJ2-1; D is unclear. This CDR3 contains 12 residues. Trimming took off 9 bases at V and 0 bases at J, with 6 bases between the two ends. The V gene's germline CDR1 is SEHNR and CDR2 FQNEAQ (reference sequence). The CDR3 region is CARGNSYNEQFF. In DNA form, the CDR3 reads TGTGCCAGGGGAAACTCCTACAATGAGCAGTTCTTC.

This clone was counted a single time. The chain is built from TRBV9 and TRBJ2-3; TRBD1 or TRBD2 may be the D gene (6 bases each). CDR3 length equals 15 residues. Deletions cut 2 bases from V and 5 bases from J, with 15 bases between. The germline V gene has CDR1 SGDLS and CDR2 YYNGEE. CDR3 protein: CASSVLSGAKDTQYF. The CDR3 bases are TGTGCCAGCAGCGTTTTGTCGGGGGCCAAAGATACGCAGTATTTT.

V usage is TRBV12-3 or TRBV12-4 and J usage is TRBJ1-2, with D possibly being TRBD1 (6 bases). V shed 6 bases and J shed 5 bases, with 13 bases lying between them. The CDR3 runs to 13 residues. The CDR3, as DNA: TGTGCCAGCAGCCACGGACAGCAGTATGGCTACACCTTC. Its protein is CASSHGQQYGYTF.

The chain couples TRBV6-4 to TRBJ1-5; no clear D. Germline assignment: CDR1 MRHNA and CDR2 SNTAGT. The length of the CDR3 is 13 residues. The ends were cut back, 4 bases at V and 3 bases at J, with 7 bases in the middle. CDR3 sequence reads: CASSASYNQPQHF. CDR3 in DNA: TGTGCCAGCAGTGCCTCTTACAATCAGCCCCAGCATTTT.

The chain joins TRBV15 to TRBJ1-5, with a tentative D call TRBD1 (5 bases). This CDR3 contains 13 residues. Trimming shortened V by 1 base and J by 4 bases, and 5 bases separated the two germline ends. Germline assignment: CDR1 LNHNV and CDR2 YYDKDF (reference sequence). The CDR3 sequence: CATSRGGNQPQHF. CDR3 DNA: TGTGCCACCAGCAGAGGGGGGAATCAGCCCCAGCATTTT.

The chain links TRBV10-3 to TRBJ1-4; 7 bases align to TRBD1. Trimming removed 10 bases from V and 0 bases from J; junction bases left unmatched: 11. There are 16 residues in the CDR3. Germline V gene lookup returns CDR1 ENHRY and CDR2 SYGVKD. CDR3 sequence reads: CATRGQEVATNEKLFF. As DNA, the CDR3 is TGTGCCACCCGTGGACAGGAAGTTGCAACTAATGAAAAACTGTTTTTT.

The chain joins TRBV5-1 to TRBJ1-1; D uncertain. The V and J ends lost 2 bases and 1 base respectively, with 9 bases between them. Germline loops: CDR1 SGHRS, CDR2 YFSETQ. The CDR3 runs to 14 residues. The CDR3 DNA is TGCGCCAGCAGCTTAACCTACAGGAACACTGAAGCTTTCTTT. Translation gives CASSLTYRNTEAFF.